This is a list of T cell receptor beta chains from one sample in a study of cytomegalovirus exposure and HLA in healthy donors. Only in-frame clones appear in the TCRdb table, and some are missing; sequencing was by immunoSEQ multiplex PCR. The data contain about 64,000 clones, roughly 70% of them singletons. The specimen sequenced was PBMCs. Every receptor here comes from a male donor in good health and CMV-seropositive. The CDR3 runs from the conserved cysteine through the conserved F or W. Each record gives: clone size, J gene, V gene, D gene, CDR3 DNA, CDR3 protein. A D gene is named only where the DNA matches it firmly. Where a row states a size, it is once, few, many or the class of an expanded clone; other rows omit it.

.	TRBJ1-1	TRBV7-9	TRBD1	TGTGCCAGCAGCTTACGGGGCAGGGGGAAGGGAAACACTGAAGCTTTCTTT	CASSLRGRGKGNTEAFF
few	TRBJ1-1	TRBV18	.	TGTGCCAGCTCACCTTTTCCTTCTTCGTACAAGGGAGGGACTGAAGCTTTCTTT	CASSPFPSSYKGGTEAFF
.	TRBJ1-1	TRBV5-1	.	TGCGCCAGCAGCTGGGAGGGAGGGGCTGAAGCTTTCTTT	CASSWEGGAEAFF
once	TRBJ2-7	TRBV28	TRBD1	TGTGCCAGCAGTGGGACAGGAGGAAGCTACGAGCAGTACTTC	CASSGTGGSYEQYF
.	TRBJ2-1	TRBV6-6	.	TGTGCCAGCAGGGGTCCGGACTGGGGGCCTGAGCAGTTCTTC	CASRGPDWGPEQFF
.	TRBJ2-7	TRBV6-5	.	TGTGCCAGCAGTGACAGCAGGATCTACGAGCAGTACTTC	CASSDSRIYEQYF
.	TRBJ2-7	TRBV25-1	.	TGTGCCAGCTCAAGAACAGAAAATTCCTACGAGCAGTACTTC	CASSRTENSYEQYF
.	TRBJ1-2	TRBV30	.	TGTGCCTGGAGTGTAACCAGGGGAGGCTACACCTTC	CAWSVTRGGYTF
.	TRBJ2-3	TRBV10-2	.	TGCGCCAGCAGTGAACGAGGGATGGGCACAGATACGCAGTATTTT	CASSERGMGTDTQYF
.	TRBJ1-2	TRBV7-9	TRBD1	TGTGCCAGCAGCCCCGTGGAGGACAGGGGACCCCCTAACTATGGCTACACCTTC	CASSPVEDRGPPNYGYTF
few	TRBJ2-5	TRBV19	TRBD2	TGTGCCAGTAGTCAGCGGGGGGATGTGCAGACCCAGTACTTC	CASSQRGDVQTQYF
few	TRBJ2-7	TRBV7-2	TRBD1	TGTGCCAGCAGCTTAACACTGACTACATGGGACAGGGCCAACGAGCAGTACTTC	CASSLTLTTWDRANEQYF
.	TRBJ2-5	TRBV7-7	.	TGTGCCAGCAGCCCAAGGGGAGGAGAGACCCAGTACTTC	CASSPRGGETQYF
.	TRBJ1-5	TRBV29-1	TRBD1	TGCAGCGTACAGGGGGCCGGTCAGCCCCAGCATTTT	CSVQGAGQPQHF
.	TRBJ2-3	TRBV6-5	TRBD2	TGTGCCAGCAGTTACTCTCTAGCGGGGGGCACAGATACGCAGTATTTT	CASSYSLAGGTDTQYF
.	TRBJ2-1	TRBV9	.	TGTGCCAGCAGCTCCACAGGTCCCTCCTACAATGAGCAGTTCTTC	CASSSTGPSYNEQFF
.	TRBJ2-2	TRBV6-5	.	TGTGCCAGCAGCCGTCGGACAGCTCTTGGGGGGGAGCTGTTTTTT	CASSRRTALGGELFF
few	TRBJ2-3	TRBV7-7	.	TGTGCCAGCAGCCCCCTGGCGGGGCCCACAGATACGCAGTATTTT	CASSPLAGPTDTQYF
.	TRBJ1-2	TRBV5-1	.	TGCGCCAGCAGCACAGCAAACTATGGCTACACCTTC	CASSTANYGYTF
.	TRBJ2-7	TRBV27	.	TGTGCCAGCCCGGGACAACGACGCAAACAGTACTTC	CASPGQRRKQYF
.	TRBJ2-1	TRBV6-5	.	TGTGCCAGCAGAACTGCAAGCTCCTACAATGAGCAGTTCTTC	CASRTASSYNEQFF
.	TRBJ2-1	TRBV7-9	.	TGTGCCAGCAGCTTAGTGGGGGGACTGAACAATGAGCAGTTCTTC	CASSLVGGLNNEQFF
once	TRBJ2-7	TRBV7-9	.	TGTTCCAGCAGCTTCTCCCAGAACGAGCAGTACTTC	CSSSFSQNEQYF
.	TRBJ1-5	TRBV6-1	.	TGTGCCAGCAGTGAAGCCGTTTATCAGCCCCAGCATTTT	CASSEAVYQPQHF
few	TRBJ1-1	TRBV25-1	.	TGTGCCAGCCGTACGTACAGGGACACTGAAGCTTTCTTT	CASRTYRDTEAFF
.	TRBJ2-1	TRBV11-2	.	TGTGCCAGCAGCTCACAGGGATACAATGAGCAGTTCTTC	CASSSQGYNEQFF
.	TRBJ1-6	TRBV5-1	.	TGCGCCAGCAGGACAGATAATTCACCCCTCCACTTT	CASRTDNSPLHF
.	TRBJ2-6	TRBV9	TRBD2	TGTGCCAGCAGCGTAACCTTAGCGGGAGGGAGCTCTGGGGCCAACGTCCTGACTTTC	CASSVTLAGGSSGANVLTF
once	TRBJ1-4	TRBV5-6	TRBD1	TGTGCCAGCAGCCCGGACAGGGGGCGGTATGAAAAACTGTTTTTT	CASSPDRGRYEKLFF
.	TRBJ1-1	TRBV19	.	TGTGCCAGTAGTATGAAGAGGGCGAGCACTGAAGCTTTCTTT	CASSMKRASTEAFF
.	TRBJ1-2	TRBV5-1	.	TGCGCCAGCAGCTTCGGACAGCACCTCCTCTATGGCTACACCTTC	CASSFGQHLLYGYTF
.	TRBJ2-1	TRBV10-3	.	TGTGCCATCAGTGAGTCGTTTAGCGAGGCCTACAATGAGCAGTTCTTC	CAISESFSEAYNEQFF
.	TRBJ1-6	TRBV11-2	.	TGTGCCAGCAGCTTAAGTAGTCGCTCCTATAATTCACCCCTCCACTTT	CASSLSSRSYNSPLHF
few	TRBJ1-3	TRBV5-4	.	TGTGCCAGCAGATCTAGCGTGGGTTCTGGAAACACCATATATTTT	CASRSSVGSGNTIYF
.	TRBJ2-1	TRBV6-5	TRBD2	TGTGCCAGCAGTTACTCGGGGCTAGCGGGAGACAATGAGCAGTTCTTC	CASSYSGLAGDNEQFF
.	TRBJ2-1	TRBV23-1	TRBD1	TGCGCCAGCAGCCCGACAGGGGGAAACAATGAGCAGTTCTTC	CASSPTGGNNEQFF
few	TRBJ1-2	TRBV2	TRBD1	TGTGCCAGCAGTGAGGACAGGGCCTATGGCTACACCTTC	CASSEDRAYGYTF
.	TRBJ2-1	TRBV7-9	TRBD1	TGTGCCAGCAGCCCTGACAGGGGGATGGTCAATGAGCAGTTCTTC	CASSPDRGMVNEQFF
.	TRBJ2-7	TRBV7-9	.	TGTGCCAGCAGCTTAGCGGCGGGTTACGAGCAGTACTTC	CASSLAAGYEQYF
few	TRBJ1-3	TRBV11-2	TRBD1	TGTGCCAGCAGCTACGGACAGGTCGTTGGAAACACCATATATTTT	CASSYGQVVGNTIYF
.	TRBJ2-5	TRBV5-1	TRBD2	TGCGCCAGCAGCGCTGCCCCAGCGGGAGGGCCCGGGACCCAGTACTTC	CASSAAPAGGPGTQYF
.	TRBJ1-2	TRBV6-5	.	TGTGCCAGCAGTTACGGGGGCAGATATGGCTACACCTTC	CASSYGGRYGYTF
few	TRBJ2-1	TRBV2	TRBD2	TGTGCCAAAAGGACTAGAGGTAGTGATGAGCAGTTCTTC	CAKRTRGSDEQFF
.	TRBJ2-7	TRBV6-4	TRBD1	TGTGCCAGCAGTGACGTGAGGGACAGACTATTCTCCTACGAGCAGTACTTC	CASSDVRDRLFSYEQYF
.	TRBJ2-7	TRBV5-1	TRBD2	TGCGCCAGCAGCTTGTGGACCACTAGCGGGGGAGGGTCCTACGAGCAGTACTTC	CASSLWTTSGGGSYEQYF
few	TRBJ2-5	TRBV10-3	TRBD2	TGTGCCATCAGACGACTAGCTGCGGAGACCCAGTACTTC	CAIRRLAAETQYF
.	TRBJ1-1	TRBV7-9	TRBD1	TGTTCCAGCAGCACAGGGGGCAGCGCTGAAGCTTTCTTT	CSSSTGGSAEAFF